The 27 T cell receptor beta chains in this list originate from one sample, sequenced in a study of Ad26.COV2.S vaccination and SARS-CoV-2 variants. Treatment reported: some 19 received Ad26.COV2.S at low or high dose, single or two shots; 5 received placebo; per-sample allocation not given. Each sample was drawn 63 days after the first injection (of vaccine or placebo). This table comes from immunoSEQ multiplex PCR, and its TCRdb copy is limited to in-frame clones, with some not included. The table has 400,000 to 450,000 clones, more than 80% seen once. The source material was peripheral blood, sampled in a trial of Ad26.COV2.S vaccine versus placebo. The receptor set was obtained from a person between 18 and 65 years old who received the Ad26.COV2.S COVID-19 vaccine or a placebo.

V is TRBV28 and J is TRBJ1-6, with D perhaps matching TRBD1 (6 bases). Germline lookup yields CDR1 MDHEN and CDR2 SYDVKM. The CDR3 runs to 14 residues. V lost 2 bases and J 10 bases, leaving 12 bases between the germline ends. CDR3 nucleotide sequence: TGTGCCAGCAGTTTAACCGGGACAATCTCACCCCTCCACTTT. It specifies CASSLTGTISPLHF.

This chain links TRBV5-1 with TRBJ2-7; 12 nucleotides line up with TRBD1. There are 16 residues in the CDR3. With V trimmed by 4 bases and J by 0 bases, 5 bases remained unmatched. Germline V gives CDR1 SGHRS, CDR2 YFSETQ. The CDR3 sequence: CASSGTGGFSSYEQYF. DNA of the CDR3: TGCGCCAGCAGCGGGACAGGGGGCTTTTCCTCCTACGAGCAGTACTTC. Combining the CDR3 with reference TRBV5-1 and TRBJ2-7 gives the whole variable domain KAGVTQTPRYLIKTRGQQVTLSCSPISGHRSVSWYQQTPGQGLQFLFEYFSETQRNKGNFPGRFSGRQFSNSRSEMNVSTLELGDSALYLCASSGTGGFSSYEQYFGPGTRLTVT.

The V call is TRBV28, the J call TRBJ2-7; TRBD2 matches at 7 bases. The junction had 8 bases not matched to a gene; V was cut back by 6 bases and J by 6 bases. In germline, CDR1 is MDHEN, CDR2 SYDVKM. This CDR3 is built from 13 residues. DNA for the CDR3: TGTGCCAGCAGCCGCGGAGGGGAGGGCGAGCAGTACTTC. This translates into CASSRGGEGEQYF.

This chain uses TRBV27 with TRBJ2-6; TRBD2 is a possible D gene (5 bases). The CDR3 sequence is 15 residues long. The V end was cut by 2 bases, the J end by 3 bases, with 8 bases between. From germline, CDR1 is MNHEY and CDR2 SMNVEV (reference sequence). In DNA form, the CDR3 reads TGTGCCAGCAGTTTACTCCGGGGTGGGGCCAACGTCCTGACTTTC. It is translated as CASSLLRGGANVLTF. Variable domain in full (rest from reference TRBV27 and TRBJ2-6): EAQVTQNPRYLITVTGKKLTVTCSQNMNHEYMSWYRQDPGLGLRQIYYSMNVEVTDKGDVPEGYKVSRKEKRNFPLILESPSPNQTSLYFCASSLLRGGANVLTFGAGSRLTVL.

The chain employs TRBV3-1 (or the pseudogene TRBV3-2) and TRBJ2-1; no firm D call. Germline CDR1 is LGHDT and CDR2 is YNNKEL (reference sequence). CDR3 length equals 13 residues. V lost 1 base and J lost 7, with 8 bases in between. CDR3 nucleotide sequence: TGTGCCAGCAGCCAAGCGGCGTGGAATGAGCAGTTCTTC. Its translation is CASSQAAWNEQFF.

CDR3 DNA sequence: TGTGCCAGCAGTTCGGGACTAGCGGGAACCGGGGAGCTGTTTTTT. Protein: CASSSGLAGTGELFF. The chain couples TRBV6-5 to TRBJ2-2; 13 bases match TRBD2. Per the germline V gene, CDR1 is MNHEY and CDR2 is SVGAGI. This CDR3 is 15 amino acids long. With V trimmed by 4 bases and J by 5 bases, 1 base remained unmatched.

The chain joins TRBV4-3 to TRBJ1-2; 9 positions match TRBD1. The J segment lost 6 bases and the V segment lost 0 bases, leaving 5 bases of the junction unmatched. The germline gives CDR1 LGHNA, CDR2 YSLEER. The CDR3 runs 15 residues. The CDR3 nucleotides read TGCGCCAGCAGCCAAGATATCACAGGGGGCAATGGCTACACCTTC. Amino acid sequence: CASSQDITGGNGYTF.

The V gene is TRBV3-1 (or the pseudogene TRBV3-2), the J gene TRBJ2-1; TRBD2 matches at 7 bases. The trim removed 0 bases at V and 10 bases at J, leaving 9 bases unmatched. The CDR3 covers 15 residues. Germline V CDR1 and CDR2: LGHDT, YNNKEL (reference sequence). CDR3 amino acids: CASSQEGLVEREQFF. The CDR3 DNA reads TGTGCCAGCAGCCAAGAAGGACTAGTTGAACGGGAGCAGTTCTTC.

The chain recombines TRBV6-1 with TRBJ1-6; unclear D gene. The V gene's germline CDR1 is MNHNS and CDR2 SASEGT. The V end was cut by 3 bases, the J end by 12 bases, with 9 bases between. The length of the CDR3 is 12 residues. The CDR3 loop is CASSDPVEPLHF. CDR3 in DNA: TGTGCCAGCAGTGACCCCGTAGAACCCCTCCACTTT.

The chain joins TRBV3-1 (or the pseudogene TRBV3-2) to TRBJ2-7; possible D gene TRBD2, 6 bases. V dropped 4 bases and J dropped 3 bases, with 10 bases sitting between them. This CDR3 is built from 13 residues. From germline, CDR1 is LGHDT and CDR2 YNNKEL (reference sequence). CDR3 coding DNA: TGTGCCAGCAGCCGACTCGGGGGCTACGAGCAGTACTTC. Translated, it gives CASSRLGGYEQYF.

This chain uses TRBV7-3 with TRBJ2-7; tentative D call: TRBD2 (6 bases). Germline V gene lookup returns CDR1 SGHTA and CDR2 FQGTGA. The CDR3 is made up of 12 amino acids. Deletions cut 6 bases from V and 5 bases from J, with 11 bases between. The CDR3 region has the DNA TGTGCCAGCAGTTCCCCGGGGGACGAGCAGTACTTC. This gives the protein CASSSPGDEQYF.

This clone was observed once. V and J are TRBV12-3 or TRBV12-4 and TRBJ1-2; D unresolved. V lost 2 bases to trimming and J lost 4 bases, with 8 bases between them. This CDR3 has 13 residues. CDR3 DNA: TGTGCCAGCAGTTTAAGGGAGTTCTATGGCTACACCTTC. It translates to CASSLREFYGYTF.

This chain links TRBV7-9 with TRBJ2-1; D call uncertain. Germline-derived CDR1 and CDR2 are SEHNR and FQNEAQ (reference sequence). The CDR3 runs 12 residues. V was shortened by 5 bases and J by 9 bases, with 11 bases between the two germline ends. CDR3 DNA sequence: TGTGCCAGCAGCCGTAGTATTGGTGAGCAGTTCTTC. It codes for CASSRSIGEQFF.

Comments on this clone: At the DNA level, this CDR3 is encoded by other sequences in the same sample as well. V gene TRBV19 combines with J gene TRBJ2-7; D gene ambiguous. The germline V gene encodes CDR1 LNHDA and CDR2 SQIVND (reference sequence). There are 13 residues in the CDR3. V was clipped by 5 bases and J by 2 bases, with 10 bases between them. CDR3 sequence (DNA): TGTGCCAGTAGTCCGGGCCTCCCCTACGAGCAGTACTTC. The encoded protein is CASSPGLPYEQYF.

The CDR3 DNA is TGTGCCAGCAGACTATCAGGGGGGACCGGGGGCAACTTTGAGCAGTTCTTC. Protein product: CASRLSGGTGGNFEQFF. The rearrangement joins TRBV5-4 to TRBJ2-1; possibly TRBD1 for D (7 bases). V dropped 5 bases and J dropped 9 bases, with 27 bases sitting between them. The CDR3 spans 17 residues. From germline, CDR1 is SGHNT and CDR2 YYREEE (reference sequence).

In this sample, this clone turned up once. The rearrangement joins TRBV15 to TRBJ1-5, with D possibly TRBD1 on 5 matching bases. Germline loops: CDR1 LNHNV, CDR2 YYDKDF (reference sequence). V dropped 0 bases and J dropped 9 bases, with 9 bases sitting between them. This CDR3 comprises 13 residues. The CDR3 here is CATSRDEGRPQHF. CDR3 sequence (DNA): TGTGCCACCAGCAGAGATGAGGGGAGGCCCCAGCATTTT.

This rearrangement joins TRBV18 to TRBJ1-1; D may be TRBD1 (6 bases). The length of the CDR3 is 14 residues. Trimming took off 4 bases at V and 0 bases at J, with 9 bases between the two ends. Germline CDR1 is KGHSH and CDR2 is LQKENI. DNA of the CDR3: TGTGCCAGCTCACTTCAGGGGATGAACACTGAAGCTTTCTTT. Protein sequence: CASSLQGMNTEAFF.

The V gene is TRBV2, the J gene TRBJ1-1, with TRBD1 matching 7 bases. After removal of 8 bases from V and 11 bases from J, the junction contained 11 bases not matched to a gene. Per the germline V gene, CDR1 is SNHLY and CDR2 is FYNNEI. The CDR3 has 12 residues. The CDR3 coding sequence is TGTGCCAGCGCTTCACAGGGGATCGACGCTTTCTTT. As protein: CASASQGIDAFF.

The J gene is TRBJ2-5, the V gene TRBV5-1; 9 positions agree with TRBD1. Germline loops: CDR1 SGHRS, CDR2 YFSETQ. The CDR3 spans 15 residues. J gave up 3 bases and V 2 bases, and 5 bases lay outside the gene matches. The CDR3 DNA is TGCGCCAGCAGCTTAGGGACAGGGCCGGAAGAGACCCAGTACTTC. Translation: CASSLGTGPEETQYF.

The gene calls are TRBV27 and TRBJ2-7, with 7 nucleotides matching TRBD2. The CDR3 spans 15 residues. From germline, CDR1 is MNHEY and CDR2 SMNVEV (reference sequence). V shed 3 bases and J 2 bases; nucleotides not matched to a gene: 7. The CDR3 region has the DNA TGTGCCAGCAGTTTCGGCGGGAGTCTAACCTACGAGCAGTACTTC. This encodes CASSFGGSLTYEQYF.

This clone was picked up one time. The rearrangement joins TRBV19 to TRBJ1-5, with 8 bases fitting TRBD1. CDR3 length: 14 amino acids. The germline CDR1 and CDR2 sequences are LNHDA and SQIVND (reference sequence). V lost 5 bases, J lost 5 bases, and 5 bases stayed unmatched. The CDR3 is CASSGSTGDQPQHF. CDR3 coding DNA: TGTGCCAGTAGTGGCTCGACAGGGGATCAGCCCCAGCATTTT.

V usage is TRBV7-2 and J usage is TRBJ1-6; D is unclear. The CDR3 contains 14 residues. V shed 6 bases and J shed 7 bases, with 13 bases lying between them. The germline CDR1 and CDR2 sequences are SGHTA and FQGNSA. The DNA for the CDR3 is TGTGCCAGCAGTCTACCTCTTGCGAATTCACCCCTCCACTTT. This translates into CASSLPLANSPLHF.

This chain joins TRBV4-3 and TRBJ2-5; D is tentatively TRBD1 or TRBD2 (5 bases each). The CDR3 runs 15 residues. V shed 0 bases and J shed 4 bases, with 12 bases lying between them. The germline V gene has CDR1 LGHNA and CDR2 YSLEER. The DNA for the CDR3 is TGCGCCAGCAGCCAAGACGGGGCCGGGATAGAGACCCAGTACTTC. Translated: CASSQDGAGIETQYF.

This chain connects TRBV2 to TRBJ2-7; TRBD1 is a possible D gene (7 bases). V was shortened by 6 bases and J by 3 bases, with 12 bases between the two germline ends. Germline values: CDR1 SNHLY, CDR2 FYNNEI. CDR3 length: 13 amino acids. Here the CDR3 reads CASSGGTVYEQYF. In DNA, the CDR3 is TGTGCCAGCAGCGGCGGGACAGTCTACGAGCAGTACTTC. The entire variable domain, with the rest obtained from reference TRBV2 and TRBJ2-7, is as follows: EPEVTQTPSHQVTQMGQEVILRCVPISNHLYFYWYRQILGQKVEFLVSFYNNEISEKSEIFDDQFSVERPDGSNFTLKIRSTKLEDSAMYFCASSGGTVYEQYFGPGTRLTVT.

The chain carries TRBV6-5 and TRBJ1-1; 7 bases agree with TRBD1. CDR1 and CDR2 (germline): MNHEY, SVGAGI. The CDR3 is 15 residues long. V dropped 3 bases and J dropped 0; count of bases not matched to a gene: 4. The CDR3 DNA sequence: TGTGCCAGCAGTTATCGGGACAGTTTGAACACTGAAGCTTTCTTT. It is translated as CASSYRDSLNTEAFF.

The chain combines TRBV7-2 with TRBJ1-6; D is uncertain. Trimming pared 4 bases from V and 10 bases from J, leaving 11 bases between. CDR3 size: 13 residues. Germline CDR1 and CDR2: SGHTA and FQGNSA. Here the CDR3 DNA reads TGTGCCAGCAGCTCATCGCCCGGCTCACCCCTCCACTTT. Translation: CASSSSPGSPLHF.

The gene calls are TRBV6-2 or TRBV6-3 and TRBJ2-1; tentative D call: TRBD1 (6 bases). Looked up from germline, CDR1 is MNHEY and CDR2 is SVGEGT. V dropped 5 bases and J dropped 4 bases, with 15 bases sitting between them. The CDR3 is made up of 15 amino acids. Written as DNA, the CDR3 is TGTGCCAGCAGTCTGGACAGTGGGGGATACAATGAGCAGTTCTTC. This sequence encodes CASSLDSGGYNEQFF.